This TCR beta chain was sequenced in a study of PD-L1 blockade in urothelial cancer (dated by TCRdb to about 2017). Background on the whole study: All patients started therapy in the mid-2010s and received atezolizumab 1,200 mg intravenously every 3 weeks. Pretreatment tumor samples, along with matched peripheral blood collected serially before and after atezolizumab treatment, underwent TCR sequencing. Pretreatment blood TCR-seq was available for 30 or so patients, at least one posttreatment blood collection was obtained for some 25 patients, and tumor TCR-seq was available for some 25 patients. Blood samples were analyzed at 3 weeks after treatment start (second dose) and at 6 weeks after treatment start. Durable clinical benefit meant progression-free survival longer than 6 months, and TCR features were also tested against progression-free and overall survival. Blood samples gave a median of roughly 150,000 T cells and tens of thousands of unique TCRs, with a median clonality of approximately 0.08. In the same patients who had TCR sequencing, pretreatment tumors also underwent whole exome sequencing and RNA sequencing. The study was an exploratory multi-omic analysis of somatic, immune and clinical correlates of response to PD-L1 blockade with atezolizumab in urothelial cancer. Patients had an ECOG performance status of 0 or 1 and had received between 0 and 3 prior chemotherapy regimens. About 90% of the roughly 29 patients were identified as males with urothelial cancer of bladder origin, and a prior smoking history was reported by 18 of 29 patients. Durable clinical benefit was achieved by nine patients but not by the remaining 20. General study outcomes and caveats: Because of the small sample size (n ≈ 27) and the many exploratory analyses performed, the results are intended to be regarded as hypothesis-generating. Improved progression-free and overall survival was associated with having pretreatment peripheral blood TCR clonality below the median. Greater expansion of tumor-associated TCR clones in peripheral blood 3 weeks after the start of treatment was observed in patients with durable benefit (n of about 24, p = 0.022).

As encoded in the germline V gene, CDR1 is SGDLS while CDR2 is YYNGEE. There are 12 amino acids in the CDR3, from cysteine to phenylalanine inclusive. The read is trimmed to its CDR3 DNA, 36 bases read in frame from base 1. V is pared back by 1 base and J by 6 bases, with 5 bases lying between the germline termini. Synthetic TCR analog templates were spiked into each PCR to estimate absolute template abundance from read counts. The immunoSEQ assay was used to amplify TCRbeta CDR3 regions from genomic DNA with bias-controlled V and J gene primers. Sequencing of rearranged TCRbeta segments was performed at approximately 20X coverage. In the authors' own workflow: Sequencing errors were corrected by clustering and CDR3s were annotated against IMGT to assign V, D and J genes. Out-of-frame and stop-codon sequences were excluded, and only productive TCRbeta rearrangements were used in downstream analyses. Clonality was calculated as one minus the Shannon entropy normalized by the log of the number of unique productive sequences. Fisher's exact test with Benjamini-Hochberg correction, at a threshold of adjusted p below 0.01, was used to find clones that differed between time points or between blood and tumor. This immuneACCESS table, as held by TCRdb, lists in-frame sequences with V and J called but not all clones. Of the missing ones, under half trace to an unresolved V gene in checked studies; the others have no known cause. V, J and clone size were drawn from that table, and D and trimming were deduced from the DNA. In all, the sample holds 29,000 or so clones, and around 87% of those were seen once. Of the sample, less than 4% falls within the top ten clones.

About this clone itself: Its antigen is not yet known. The record has no base qualities; no much larger clone is one base away.

A total of around 30 patients with locally advanced or metastatic urothelial carcinoma, treated at Memorial Sloan Kettering on a trial protocol, made up the cohort. Peripheral blood mononuclear cells were collected pretreatment and during treatment, at between 1 and 8 total time points per patient. The Qiagen DNeasy Blood extraction kit was used to purify genomic DNA from total PBMCs and tumor samples. PBMCs were collected pretreatment and during treatment, and were isolated and stored as previously described. Recombination connected TRBV9 to TRBJ2-1; the D gene assignment is ambiguous. This clonotype originated in a man aged 50 to 60 with urothelial cancer. The specimen was PBMCs, collected around atezolizumab (anti-PD-L1) treatment. CDR3 loop: CASSVLANEQFF. The sequence in DNA is TGTGCCAGCAGCGTATTGGCCAATGAGCAGTTCTTC.